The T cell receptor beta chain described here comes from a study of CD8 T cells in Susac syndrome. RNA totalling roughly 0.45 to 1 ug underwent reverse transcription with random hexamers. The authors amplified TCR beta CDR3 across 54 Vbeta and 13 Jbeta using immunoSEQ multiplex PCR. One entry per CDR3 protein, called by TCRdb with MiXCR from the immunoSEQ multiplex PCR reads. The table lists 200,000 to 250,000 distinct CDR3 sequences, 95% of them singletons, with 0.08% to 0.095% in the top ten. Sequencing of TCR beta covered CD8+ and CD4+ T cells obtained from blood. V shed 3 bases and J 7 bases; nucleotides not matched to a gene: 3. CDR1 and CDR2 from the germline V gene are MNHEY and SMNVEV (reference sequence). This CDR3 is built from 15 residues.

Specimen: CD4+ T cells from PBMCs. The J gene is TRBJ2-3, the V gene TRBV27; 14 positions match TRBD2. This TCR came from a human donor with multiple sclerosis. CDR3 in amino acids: CASSLGLAGVYTQYF. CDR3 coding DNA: TGTGCCAGCAGTTTGGGACTAGCGGGAGTGTATACGCAGTATTTT.